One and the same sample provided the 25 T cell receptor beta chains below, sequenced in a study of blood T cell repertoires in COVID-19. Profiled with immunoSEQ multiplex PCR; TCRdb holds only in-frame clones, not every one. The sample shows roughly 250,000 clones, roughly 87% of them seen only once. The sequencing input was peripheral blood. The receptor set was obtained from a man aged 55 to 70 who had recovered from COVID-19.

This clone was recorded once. The CDR3 is CASSLSPARGQETQYF. The CDR3 DNA reads TGTGCCAGCAGCTTATCCCCGGCGCGGGGGCAAGAGACCCAGTACTTC. J is TRBJ2-5 and V is TRBV7-6; 7 bases are a match to TRBD2. V gave up 2 bases and J gave up 2 bases; unmatched junction bases: 8. Germline V lookup: CDR1 SGHVS, CDR2 FNYEAQ. CDR3 length: 16 residues.

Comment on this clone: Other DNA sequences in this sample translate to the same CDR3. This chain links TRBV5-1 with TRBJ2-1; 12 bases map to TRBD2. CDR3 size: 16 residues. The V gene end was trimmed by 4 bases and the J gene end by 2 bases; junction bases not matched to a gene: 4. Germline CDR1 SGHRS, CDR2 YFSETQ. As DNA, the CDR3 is TGCGCCAGCAGCCCCCTAGCGGGGGGGCCCTACAATGAGCAGTTCTTC. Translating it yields CASSPLAGGPYNEQFF.

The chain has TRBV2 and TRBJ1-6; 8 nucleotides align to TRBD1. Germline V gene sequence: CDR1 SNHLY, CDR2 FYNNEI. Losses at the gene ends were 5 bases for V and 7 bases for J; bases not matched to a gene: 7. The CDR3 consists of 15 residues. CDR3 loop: CASSKIRQGNSPLHF. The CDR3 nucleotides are TGTGCCAGCAGTAAAATAAGACAGGGGAATTCACCCCTCCACTTT.

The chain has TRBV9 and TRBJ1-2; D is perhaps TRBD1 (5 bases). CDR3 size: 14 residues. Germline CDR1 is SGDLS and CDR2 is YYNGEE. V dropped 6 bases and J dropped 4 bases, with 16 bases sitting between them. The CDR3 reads CASTQAGLGYGYTF. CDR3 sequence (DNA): TGTGCCAGCACCCAGGCAGGGCTAGGCTATGGCTACACCTTC. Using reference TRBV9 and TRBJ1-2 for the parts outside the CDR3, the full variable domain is DSGVTQTPKHLITATGQRVTLRCSPRSGDLSVYWYQQSLDQGLQFLIQYYNGEERAKGNILERFSAQQFPDLHSELNLSSLELGDSALYFCASTQAGLGYGYTFGSGTRLTVV.

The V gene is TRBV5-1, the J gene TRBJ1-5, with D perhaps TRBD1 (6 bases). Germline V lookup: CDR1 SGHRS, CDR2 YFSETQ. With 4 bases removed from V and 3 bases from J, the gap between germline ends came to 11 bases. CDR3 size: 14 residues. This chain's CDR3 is CASSQGHPNQPQHF. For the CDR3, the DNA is TGCGCCAGCAGCCAGGGACACCCCAATCAGCCCCAGCATTTT.

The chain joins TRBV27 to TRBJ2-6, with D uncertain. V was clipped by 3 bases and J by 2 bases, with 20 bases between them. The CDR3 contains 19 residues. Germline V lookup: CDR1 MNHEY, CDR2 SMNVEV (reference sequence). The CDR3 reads CASSFSQEPAFAGANVLTF. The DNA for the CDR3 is TGTGCCAGCAGTTTCTCGCAAGAACCCGCGTTCGCTGGGGCCAACGTCCTGACTTTC.

The CDR3 region has the DNA TGTGCCAGCAGCTTGAAGGCGGGGGACAAATCTAACTATGGCTACACCTTC. This codes for CASSLKAGDKSNYGYTF. The chain has TRBV5-5 and TRBJ1-2; a weak D match, TRBD1 (6 bases). The CDR3 extends over 17 amino acids. CDR1 SGHKS and CDR2 YYEKEE come from the germline V gene (reference sequence). The V end lost 1 base, the J end lost 0 bases, and 16 bases lay between the germline ends.

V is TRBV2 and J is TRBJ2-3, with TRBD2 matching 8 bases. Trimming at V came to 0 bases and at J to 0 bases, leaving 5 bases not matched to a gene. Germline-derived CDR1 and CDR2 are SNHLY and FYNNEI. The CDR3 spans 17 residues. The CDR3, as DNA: TGTGCCAGCAGTGAAGCGAGGAGCGGGGGTAGCACAGATACGCAGTATTTT. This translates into CASSEARSGGSTDTQYF.

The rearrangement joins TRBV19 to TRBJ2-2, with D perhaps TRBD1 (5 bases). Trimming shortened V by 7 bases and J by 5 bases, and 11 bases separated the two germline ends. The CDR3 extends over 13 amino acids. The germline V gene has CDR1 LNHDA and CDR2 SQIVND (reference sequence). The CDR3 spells CASIQDRTGELFF. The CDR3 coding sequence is TGTGCCAGTATACAGGACCGTACCGGGGAGCTGTTTTTT.

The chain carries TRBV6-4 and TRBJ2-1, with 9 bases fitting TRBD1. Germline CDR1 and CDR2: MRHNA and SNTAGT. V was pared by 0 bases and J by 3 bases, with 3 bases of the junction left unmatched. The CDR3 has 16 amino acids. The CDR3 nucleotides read TGTGCCAGCAGTGACTCGAACAGGGGGCTCTACAATGAGCAGTTCTTC. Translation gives CASSDSNRGLYNEQFF.

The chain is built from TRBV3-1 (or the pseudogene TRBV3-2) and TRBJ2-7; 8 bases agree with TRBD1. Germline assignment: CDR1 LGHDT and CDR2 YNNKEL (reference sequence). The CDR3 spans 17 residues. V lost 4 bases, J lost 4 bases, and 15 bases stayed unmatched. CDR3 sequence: CASSPYSGVDRVYEQYF. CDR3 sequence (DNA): TGTGCCAGCAGCCCGTACTCCGGAGTGGACAGGGTATACGAGCAGTACTTC.

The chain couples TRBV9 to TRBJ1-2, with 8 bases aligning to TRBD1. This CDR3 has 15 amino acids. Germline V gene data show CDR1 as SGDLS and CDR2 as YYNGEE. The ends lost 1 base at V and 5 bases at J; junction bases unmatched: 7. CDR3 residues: CASSVFAGGGYGYTF. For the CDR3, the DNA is TGTGCCAGCAGCGTATTTGCAGGGGGCGGATATGGCTACACCTTC.

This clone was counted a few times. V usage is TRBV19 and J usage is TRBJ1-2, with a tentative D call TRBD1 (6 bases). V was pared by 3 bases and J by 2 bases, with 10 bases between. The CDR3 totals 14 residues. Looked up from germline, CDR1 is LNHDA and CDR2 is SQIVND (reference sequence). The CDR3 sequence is CASSMYRANYGYTF. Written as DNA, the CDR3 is TGTGCCAGTAGTATGTACAGGGCAAACTATGGCTACACCTTC. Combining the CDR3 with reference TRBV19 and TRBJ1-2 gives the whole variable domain DGGITQSPKYLFRKEGQNVTLSCEQNLNHDAMYWYRQDPGQGLRLIYYSQIVNDFQKGDIAEGYSVSREKKESFPLTVTSAQKNPTAFYLCASSMYRANYGYTFGSGTRLTVV.

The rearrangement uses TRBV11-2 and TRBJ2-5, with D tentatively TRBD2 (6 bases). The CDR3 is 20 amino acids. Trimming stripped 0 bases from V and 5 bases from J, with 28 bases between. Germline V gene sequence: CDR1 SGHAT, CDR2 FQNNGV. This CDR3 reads CASSLDVLSGGGELSETQYF. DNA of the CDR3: TGTGCCAGCAGCTTAGATGTATTGTCAGGTGGCGGGGAGCTTTCGGAGACCCAGTACTTC.

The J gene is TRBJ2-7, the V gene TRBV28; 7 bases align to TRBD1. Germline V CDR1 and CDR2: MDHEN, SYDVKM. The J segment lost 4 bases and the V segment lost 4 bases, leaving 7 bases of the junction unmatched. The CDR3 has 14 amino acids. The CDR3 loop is CASSSGTELYEQYF. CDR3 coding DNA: TGTGCCAGCAGTTCCGGGACAGAGCTTTACGAGCAGTACTTC.

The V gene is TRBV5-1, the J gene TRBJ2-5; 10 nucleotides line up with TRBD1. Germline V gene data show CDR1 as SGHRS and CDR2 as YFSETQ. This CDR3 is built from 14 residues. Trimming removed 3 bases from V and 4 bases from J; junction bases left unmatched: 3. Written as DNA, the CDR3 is TGCGCCAGCAGCTATCGACAGGGGGCAGAGACCCAGTACTTC. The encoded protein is CASSYRQGAETQYF.

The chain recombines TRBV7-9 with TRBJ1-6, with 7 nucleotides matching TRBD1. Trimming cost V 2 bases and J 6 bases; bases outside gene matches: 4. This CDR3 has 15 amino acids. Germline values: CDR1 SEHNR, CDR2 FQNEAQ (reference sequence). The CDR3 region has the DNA TGTGCCAGCAGCTTATCAAACAGGGGTAATTCACCCCTCCACTTT. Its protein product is CASSLSNRGNSPLHF.

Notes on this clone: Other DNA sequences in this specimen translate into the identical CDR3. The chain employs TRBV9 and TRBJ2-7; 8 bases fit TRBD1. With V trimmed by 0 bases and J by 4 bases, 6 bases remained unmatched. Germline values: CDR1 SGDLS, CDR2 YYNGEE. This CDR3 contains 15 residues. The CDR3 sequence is CASSVGSGGLYEQYF. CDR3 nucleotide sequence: TGTGCCAGCAGCGTAGGGTCAGGGGGCTTGTACGAGCAGTACTTC.

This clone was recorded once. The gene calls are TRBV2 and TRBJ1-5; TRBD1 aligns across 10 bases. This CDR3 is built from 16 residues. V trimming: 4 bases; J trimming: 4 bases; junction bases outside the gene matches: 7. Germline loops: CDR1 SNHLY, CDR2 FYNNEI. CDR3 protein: CASSGDRGLGNQPQHF. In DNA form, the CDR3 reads TGTGCCAGCAGTGGAGACAGGGGGCTTGGAAATCAGCCCCAGCATTTT.

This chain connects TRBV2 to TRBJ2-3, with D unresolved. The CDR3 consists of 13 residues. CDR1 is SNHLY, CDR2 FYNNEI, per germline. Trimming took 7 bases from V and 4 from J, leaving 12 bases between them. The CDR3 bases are TGTGCCAGCACGTTTGGGCGCGCAGATACGCAGTATTTT. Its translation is CASTFGRADTQYF.

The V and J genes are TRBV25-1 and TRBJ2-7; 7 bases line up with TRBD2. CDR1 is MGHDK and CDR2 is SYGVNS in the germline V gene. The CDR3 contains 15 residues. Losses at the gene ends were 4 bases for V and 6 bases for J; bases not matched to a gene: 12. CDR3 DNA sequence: TGTGCCAGCAGTGTCGACTCGCGGGGGTCCGCCGAGCAGTACTTC. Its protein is CASSVDSRGSAEQYF.

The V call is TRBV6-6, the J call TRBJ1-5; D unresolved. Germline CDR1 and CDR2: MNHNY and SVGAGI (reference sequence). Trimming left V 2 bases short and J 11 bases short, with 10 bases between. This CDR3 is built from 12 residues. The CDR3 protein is CASSYREDAQHF. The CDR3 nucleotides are TGTGCCAGCAGTTACCGGGAGGACGCCCAGCATTTT.

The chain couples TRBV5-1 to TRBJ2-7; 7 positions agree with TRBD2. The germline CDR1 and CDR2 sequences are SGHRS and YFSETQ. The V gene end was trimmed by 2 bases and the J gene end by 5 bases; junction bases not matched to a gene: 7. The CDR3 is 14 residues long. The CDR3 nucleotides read TGCGCCAGCAGCTTATTAGGACTAGTAGACGAGCAGTACTTC. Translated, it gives CASSLLGLVDEQYF.

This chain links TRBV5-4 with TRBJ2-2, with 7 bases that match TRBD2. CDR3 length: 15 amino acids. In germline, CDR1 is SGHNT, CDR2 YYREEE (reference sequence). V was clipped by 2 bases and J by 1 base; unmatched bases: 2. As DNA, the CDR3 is TGTGCCAGCAGCTTACGCGGGGGGAACACCGGGGAGCTGTTTTTT. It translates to CASSLRGGNTGELFF. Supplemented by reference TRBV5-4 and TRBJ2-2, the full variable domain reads ETGVTQSPTHLIKTRGQQVTLRCSSQSGHNTVSWYQQALGQGPQFIFQYYREEENGRGNFPPRFSGLQFPNYSSELNVNALELDDSALYLCASSLRGGNTGELFFGEGSRLTVL.

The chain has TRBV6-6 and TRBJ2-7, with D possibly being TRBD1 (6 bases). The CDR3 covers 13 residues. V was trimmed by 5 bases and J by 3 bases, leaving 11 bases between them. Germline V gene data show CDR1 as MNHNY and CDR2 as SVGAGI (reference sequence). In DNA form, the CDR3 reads TGTGCCAGCAGTCGCGGACAGTTCTACGAGCAGTACGTC. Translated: CASSRGQFYEQYV.